The text below deals with one T cell receptor (beta chain). Here immunoSEQ multiplex PCR was the method, and the copy in TCRdb shows in-frame clones only, minus some. The repertoire holds 110,000 to 150,000 clones, with 80% to 90% as singletons. These data come from a study of T cell responses to AZD1222 COVID-19 vaccine. CDR1 is SGHTS and CDR2 is YDEGEE in the germline V gene. V lost 2 bases to trimming and J lost 3 bases, with 3 bases between them. The CDR3 extends over 12 amino acids. The chain is built from TRBV5-8 and TRBJ1-3; no clear D gene. This clonotype was obtained from an adult in good health. Source: peripheral blood, taken on day 0 of AZD1222 vaccination. The CDR3 loop is CASSFGGNTIYF. CDR3 DNA: TGTGCCAGCAGCTTTGGTGGAAACACCATATATTTT.